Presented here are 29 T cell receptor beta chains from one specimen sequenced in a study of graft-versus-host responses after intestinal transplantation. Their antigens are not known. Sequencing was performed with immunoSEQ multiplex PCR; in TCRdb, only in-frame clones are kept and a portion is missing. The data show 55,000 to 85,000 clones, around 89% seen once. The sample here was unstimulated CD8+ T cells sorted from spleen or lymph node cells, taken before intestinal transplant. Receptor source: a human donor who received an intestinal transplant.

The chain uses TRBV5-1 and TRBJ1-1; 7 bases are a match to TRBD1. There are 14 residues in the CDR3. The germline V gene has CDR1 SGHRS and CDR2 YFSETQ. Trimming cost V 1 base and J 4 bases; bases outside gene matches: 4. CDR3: CASSLSSGGTEAFF. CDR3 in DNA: TGCGCCAGCAGCTTGAGCTCAGGGGGCACTGAAGCTTTCTTT. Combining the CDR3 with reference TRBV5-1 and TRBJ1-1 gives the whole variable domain KAGVTQTPRYLIKTRGQQVTLSCSPISGHRSVSWYQQTPGQGLQFLFEYFSETQRNKGNFPGRFSGRQFSNSRSEMNVSTLELGDSALYLCASSLSSGGTEAFFGQGTRLTVV.

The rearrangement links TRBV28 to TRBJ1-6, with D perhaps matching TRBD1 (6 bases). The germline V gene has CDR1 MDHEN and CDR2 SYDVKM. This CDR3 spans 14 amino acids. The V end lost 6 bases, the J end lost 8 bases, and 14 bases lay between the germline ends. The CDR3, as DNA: TGTGCCAGCAGGGTCAGGGGAGTACATTCACCCCTCCACTTT. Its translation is CASRVRGVHSPLHF.

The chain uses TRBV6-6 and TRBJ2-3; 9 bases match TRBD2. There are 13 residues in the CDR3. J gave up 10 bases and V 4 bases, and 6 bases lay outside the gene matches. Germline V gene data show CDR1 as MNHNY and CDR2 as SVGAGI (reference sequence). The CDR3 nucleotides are TGTGCCAGCAGTTTGGGGACTAGCAATGCGCAGTATTTT. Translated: CASSLGTSNAQYF.

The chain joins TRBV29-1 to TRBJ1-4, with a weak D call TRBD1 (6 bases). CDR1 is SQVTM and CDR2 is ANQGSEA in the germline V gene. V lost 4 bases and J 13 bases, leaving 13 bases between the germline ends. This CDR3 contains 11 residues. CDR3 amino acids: CSVVSQGLLFF. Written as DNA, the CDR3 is TGCAGCGTTGTTAGTCAGGGGCTACTGTTTTTT. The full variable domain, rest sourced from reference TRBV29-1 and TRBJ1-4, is SAVISQKPSRDICQRGTSLTIQCQVDSQVTMMFWYRQQPGQSLTLIATANQGSEATYESGFVIDKFPISRPNLTFSTLTVSNMSPEDSSIYLCSVVSQGLLFFGSGTQLSVL.

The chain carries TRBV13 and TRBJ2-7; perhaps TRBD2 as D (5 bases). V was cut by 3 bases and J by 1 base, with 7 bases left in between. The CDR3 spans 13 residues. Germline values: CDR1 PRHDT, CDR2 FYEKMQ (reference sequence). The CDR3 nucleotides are TGTGCCAGCAGCTTGTCGGGGTCCTACGAGCAGTACTTC. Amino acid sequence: CASSLSGSYEQYF.

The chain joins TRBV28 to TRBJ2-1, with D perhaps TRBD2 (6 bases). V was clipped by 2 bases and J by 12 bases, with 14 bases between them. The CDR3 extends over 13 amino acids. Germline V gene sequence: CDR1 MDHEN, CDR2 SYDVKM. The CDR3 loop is CASSLGLAPLQFF. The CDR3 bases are TGTGCCAGCAGTTTAGGTCTAGCGCCCCTGCAGTTCTTC.

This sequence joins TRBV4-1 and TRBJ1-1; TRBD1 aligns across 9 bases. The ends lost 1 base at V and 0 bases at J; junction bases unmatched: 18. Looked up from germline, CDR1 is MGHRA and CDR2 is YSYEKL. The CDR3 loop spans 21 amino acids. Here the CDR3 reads CASSQVTGGFRSGKMNTEAFF. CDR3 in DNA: TGCGCCAGCAGCCAAGTGACAGGGGGGTTCAGGTCTGGGAAAATGAACACTGAAGCTTTCTTT.

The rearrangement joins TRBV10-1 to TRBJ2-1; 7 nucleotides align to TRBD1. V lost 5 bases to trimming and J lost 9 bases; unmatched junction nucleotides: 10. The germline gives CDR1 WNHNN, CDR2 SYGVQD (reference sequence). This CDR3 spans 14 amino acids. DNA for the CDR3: TGCGCCAGCAGTAAGAGGGGGCGATACGGTGAGCAGTTCTTC. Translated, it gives CASSKRGRYGEQFF.

The CDR3 is CSGFSGGPTDTQYF. In nucleotides, the CDR3 is TGCAGCGGCTTTAGCGGGGGGCCCACAGATACGCAGTATTTT. V usage is TRBV29-1 and J usage is TRBJ2-3; 10 bases are a match to TRBD2. The CDR3 runs 14 residues. V dropped 7 bases and J dropped 2; count of bases not matched to a gene: 6. The germline V gene has CDR1 SQVTM and CDR2 ANQGSEA.

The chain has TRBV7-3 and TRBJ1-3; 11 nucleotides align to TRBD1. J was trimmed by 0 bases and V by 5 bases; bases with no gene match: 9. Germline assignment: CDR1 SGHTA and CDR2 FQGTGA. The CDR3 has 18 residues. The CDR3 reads CASSLRRDRGFSGNTIYF. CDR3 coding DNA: TGTGCCAGCAGCCTACGCCGGGACAGGGGGTTCTCTGGAAACACCATATATTTT. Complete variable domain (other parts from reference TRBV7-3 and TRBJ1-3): GAGVSQTPSNKVTEKGKYVELRCDPISGHTALYWYRQSLGQGPEFLIYFQGTGAADDSGLPNDRFFAVRPEGSVSTLKIQRTERGDSAVYLCASSLRRDRGFSGNTIYFGEGSWLTVV.

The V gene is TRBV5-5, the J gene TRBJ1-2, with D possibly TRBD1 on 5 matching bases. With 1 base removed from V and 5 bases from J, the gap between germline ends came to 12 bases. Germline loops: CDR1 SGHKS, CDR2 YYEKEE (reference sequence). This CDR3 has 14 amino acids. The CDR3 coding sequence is TGTGCCAGCAGCTTGTGGGGGGGAGAATATGGCTACACCTTC. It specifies CASSLWGGEYGYTF.

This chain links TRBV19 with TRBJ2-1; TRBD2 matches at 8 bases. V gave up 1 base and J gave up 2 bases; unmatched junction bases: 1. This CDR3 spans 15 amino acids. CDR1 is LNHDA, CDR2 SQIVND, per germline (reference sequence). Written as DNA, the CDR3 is TGTGCCAGTAGTATAGGCGGGGGGCCCTACAATGAGCAGTTCTTC. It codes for CASSIGGGPYNEQFF.

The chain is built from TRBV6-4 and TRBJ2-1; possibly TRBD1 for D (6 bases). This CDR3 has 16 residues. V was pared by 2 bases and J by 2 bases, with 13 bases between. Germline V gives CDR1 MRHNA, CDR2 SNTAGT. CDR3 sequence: CASSDEARGPYNEQFF. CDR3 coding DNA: TGTGCCAGCAGTGACGAGGCCAGGGGCCCCTACAATGAGCAGTTCTTC.

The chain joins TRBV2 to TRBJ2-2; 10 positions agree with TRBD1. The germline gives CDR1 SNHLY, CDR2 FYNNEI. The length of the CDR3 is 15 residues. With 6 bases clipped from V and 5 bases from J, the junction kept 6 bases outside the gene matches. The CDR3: CASRRDRGTTGELFF. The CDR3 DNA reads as TGTGCCAGCAGAAGGGACAGGGGAACAACCGGGGAGCTGTTTTTT.

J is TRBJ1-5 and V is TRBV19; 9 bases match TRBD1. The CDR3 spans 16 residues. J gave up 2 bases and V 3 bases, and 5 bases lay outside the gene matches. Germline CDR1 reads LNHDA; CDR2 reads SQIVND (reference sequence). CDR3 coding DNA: TGTGCCAGTAGTATCGCCGGGACAGGGCGCAATCAGCCCCAGCATTTT. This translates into CASSIAGTGRNQPQHF.

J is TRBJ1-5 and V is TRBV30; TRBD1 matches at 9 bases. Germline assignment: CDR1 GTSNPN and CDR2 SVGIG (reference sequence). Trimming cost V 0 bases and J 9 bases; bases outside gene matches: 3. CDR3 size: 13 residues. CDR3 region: CAWSVDRGRPQHF. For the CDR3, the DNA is TGTGCCTGGAGTGTGGACAGGGGACGGCCCCAGCATTTT.

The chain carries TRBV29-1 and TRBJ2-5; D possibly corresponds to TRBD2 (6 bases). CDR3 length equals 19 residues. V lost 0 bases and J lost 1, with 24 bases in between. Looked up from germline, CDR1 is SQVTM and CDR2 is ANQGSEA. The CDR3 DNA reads TGCAGCGTTGAAGATCCTCCGGGACGGCGGGGACGGACCCAAGAGACCCAGTACTTC. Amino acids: CSVEDPPGRRGRTQETQYF.

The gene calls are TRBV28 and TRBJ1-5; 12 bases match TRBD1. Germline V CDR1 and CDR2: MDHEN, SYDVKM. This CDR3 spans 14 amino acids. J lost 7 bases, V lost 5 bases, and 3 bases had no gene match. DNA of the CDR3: TGTGCCAGCAGTGGGACAGGGGGCGGCCAGCCCCAGCATTTT. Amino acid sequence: CASSGTGGGQPQHF.

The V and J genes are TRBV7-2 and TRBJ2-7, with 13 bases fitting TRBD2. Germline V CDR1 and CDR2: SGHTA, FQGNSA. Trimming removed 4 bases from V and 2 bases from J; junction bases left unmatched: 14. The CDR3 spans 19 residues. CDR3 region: CASSWGPMTGTSGTYEQYF. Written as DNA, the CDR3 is TGTGCCAGCAGCTGGGGCCCTATGACCGGGACTAGCGGGACCTACGAGCAGTACTTC.

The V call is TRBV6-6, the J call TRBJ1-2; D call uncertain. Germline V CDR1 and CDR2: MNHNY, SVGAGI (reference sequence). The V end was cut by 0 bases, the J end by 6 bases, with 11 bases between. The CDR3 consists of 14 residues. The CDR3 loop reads CASSYSMGRDGYTF. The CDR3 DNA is TGTGCCAGCAGTTACTCGATGGGGAGGGATGGCTACACCTTC.

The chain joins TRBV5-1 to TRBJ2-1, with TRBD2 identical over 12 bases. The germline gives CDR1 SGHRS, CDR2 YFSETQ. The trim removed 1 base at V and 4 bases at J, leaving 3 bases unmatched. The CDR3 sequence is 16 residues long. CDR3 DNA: TGCGCCAGCAGCTTGAAACTAGCGGGGGGTTACAATGAGCAGTTCTTC. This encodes CASSLKLAGGYNEQFF.

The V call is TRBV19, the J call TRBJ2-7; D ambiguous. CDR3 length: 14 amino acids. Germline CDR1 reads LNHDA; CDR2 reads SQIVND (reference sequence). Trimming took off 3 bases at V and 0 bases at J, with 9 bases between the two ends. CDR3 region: CASSIVGDSYEQYF. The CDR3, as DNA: TGTGCCAGTAGTATCGTAGGAGACTCCTACGAGCAGTACTTC.

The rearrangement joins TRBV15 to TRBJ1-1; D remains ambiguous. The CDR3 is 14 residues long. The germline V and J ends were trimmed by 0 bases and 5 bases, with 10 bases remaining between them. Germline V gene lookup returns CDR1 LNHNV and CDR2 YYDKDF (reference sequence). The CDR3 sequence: CATSRDHSYTEAFF. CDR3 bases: TGTGCCACCAGCAGAGATCACAGTTATACTGAAGCTTTCTTT.

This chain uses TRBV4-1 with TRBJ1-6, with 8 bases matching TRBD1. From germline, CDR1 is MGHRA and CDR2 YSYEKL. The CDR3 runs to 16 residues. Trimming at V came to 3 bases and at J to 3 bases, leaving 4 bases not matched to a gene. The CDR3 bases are TGCGCCAGCAGCCAGTCCGACAGGGGCTATAATTCACCCCTCCACTTT. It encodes CASSQSDRGYNSPLHF.

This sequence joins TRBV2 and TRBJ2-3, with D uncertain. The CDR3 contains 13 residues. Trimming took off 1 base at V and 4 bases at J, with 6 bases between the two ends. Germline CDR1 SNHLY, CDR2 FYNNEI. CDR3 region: CASSEGLSDTQYF. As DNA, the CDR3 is TGTGCCAGCAGTGAAGGACTCTCAGATACGCAGTATTTT.

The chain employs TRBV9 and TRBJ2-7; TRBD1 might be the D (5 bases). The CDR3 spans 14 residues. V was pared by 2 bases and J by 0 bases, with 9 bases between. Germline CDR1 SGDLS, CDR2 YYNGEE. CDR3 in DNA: TGTGCCAGCAGCGTCGGACACTCCTCCTACGAGCAGTACTTC. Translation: CASSVGHSSYEQYF.

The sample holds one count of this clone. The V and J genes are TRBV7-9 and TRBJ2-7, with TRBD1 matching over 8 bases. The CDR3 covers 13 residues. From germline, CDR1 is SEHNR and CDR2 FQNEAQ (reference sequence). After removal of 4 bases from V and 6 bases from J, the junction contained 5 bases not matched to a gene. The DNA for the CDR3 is TGTGCCAGCAGCTCCATCGACAGGGGCGAGCAGTACTTC. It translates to CASSSIDRGEQYF.

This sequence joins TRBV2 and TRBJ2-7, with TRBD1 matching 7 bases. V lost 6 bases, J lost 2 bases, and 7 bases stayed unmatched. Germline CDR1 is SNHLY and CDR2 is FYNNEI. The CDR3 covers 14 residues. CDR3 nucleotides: TGTGCCAGCAGCGTTACAGGGGACACCTACGAGCAGTACTTC. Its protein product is CASSVTGDTYEQYF.

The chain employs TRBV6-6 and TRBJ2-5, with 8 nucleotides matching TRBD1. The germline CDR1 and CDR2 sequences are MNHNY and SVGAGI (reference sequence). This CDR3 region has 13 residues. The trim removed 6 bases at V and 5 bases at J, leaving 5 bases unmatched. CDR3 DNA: TGTGCCAGCAGCCGACAGGGGTGGGAGACCCAGTACTTC. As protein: CASSRQGWETQYF.